A single T cell receptor (beta chain) is shown here with its context. The data belong to a study of tumor-infiltrating lymphocytes in localized non-small cell lung cancer. Libraries were prepared by immunoSEQ multiplex PCR; TCRdb keeps only in-frame clonotypes and omits some of them. This repertoire shows 7,000 to 9,500 clones, approximately 80% found once; its top ten account for approximately 4.8%. This clonotype was sampled from a human donor with non-small cell lung cancer. The sample comprised lung tumor tissue.

CDR3 nucleotides: TGTGCCAGCAGCTCCCGGGGGCGGGAAGATACGCAGTATTTT. It specifies CASSSRGREDTQYF. The chain is built from TRBV7-2 and TRBJ2-3; the D call may be TRBD1 or TRBD2 (6 bases each). The germline V gene has CDR1 SGHTA and CDR2 FQGNSA. This CDR3 is built from 14 residues. V was trimmed by 4 bases and J by 5 bases, leaving 13 bases between them.